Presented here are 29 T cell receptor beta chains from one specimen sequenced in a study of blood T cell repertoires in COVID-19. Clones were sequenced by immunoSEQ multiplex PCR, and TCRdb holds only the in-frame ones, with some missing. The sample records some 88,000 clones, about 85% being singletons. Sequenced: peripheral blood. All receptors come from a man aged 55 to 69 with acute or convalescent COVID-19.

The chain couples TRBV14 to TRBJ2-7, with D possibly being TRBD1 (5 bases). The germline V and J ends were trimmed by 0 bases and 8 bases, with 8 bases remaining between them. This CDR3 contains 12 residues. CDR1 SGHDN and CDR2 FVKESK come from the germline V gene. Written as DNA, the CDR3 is TGTGCCAGCAGCCAAGATCCAGGGAAGCAGTACTTC. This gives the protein CASSQDPGKQYF.

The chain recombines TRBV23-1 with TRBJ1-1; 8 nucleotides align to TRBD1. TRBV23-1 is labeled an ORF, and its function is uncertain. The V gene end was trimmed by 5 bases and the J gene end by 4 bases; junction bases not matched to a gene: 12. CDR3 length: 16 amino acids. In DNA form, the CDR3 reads TGCGCCAGCAGTGACCCCGGACAGGGAACGAGCACTGAAGCTTTCTTT. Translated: CASSDPGQGTSTEAFF.

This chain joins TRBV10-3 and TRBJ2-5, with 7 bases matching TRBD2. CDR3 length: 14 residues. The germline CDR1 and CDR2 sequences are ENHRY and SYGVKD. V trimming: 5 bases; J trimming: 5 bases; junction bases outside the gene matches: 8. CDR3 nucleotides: TGTGCCATCAGTACCCGGACTAGGAGTGAGACCCAGTACTTC. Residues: CAISTRTRSETQYF.

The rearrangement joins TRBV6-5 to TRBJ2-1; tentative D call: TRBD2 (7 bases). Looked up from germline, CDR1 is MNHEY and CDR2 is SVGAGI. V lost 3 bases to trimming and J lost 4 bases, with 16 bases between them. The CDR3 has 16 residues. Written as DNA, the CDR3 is TGTGCCAGCAGTTATACTTTAGGGGGGGTTTACAATGAGCAGTTCTTC. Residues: CASSYTLGGVYNEQFF.

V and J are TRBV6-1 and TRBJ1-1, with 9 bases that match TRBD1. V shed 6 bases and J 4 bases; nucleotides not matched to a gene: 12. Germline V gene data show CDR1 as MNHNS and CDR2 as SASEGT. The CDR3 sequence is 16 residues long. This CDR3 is CASRETGGTGFTEAFF. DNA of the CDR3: TGTGCCAGCAGGGAAACGGGTGGGACAGGGTTCACTGAAGCTTTCTTT.

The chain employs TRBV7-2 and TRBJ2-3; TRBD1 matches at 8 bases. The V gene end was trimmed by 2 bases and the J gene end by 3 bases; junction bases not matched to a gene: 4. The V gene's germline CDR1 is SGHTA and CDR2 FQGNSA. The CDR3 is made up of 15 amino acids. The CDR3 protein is CASSLRQGRTDTQYF. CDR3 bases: TGTGCCAGCAGCTTACGACAGGGGAGGACAGATACGCAGTATTTT.

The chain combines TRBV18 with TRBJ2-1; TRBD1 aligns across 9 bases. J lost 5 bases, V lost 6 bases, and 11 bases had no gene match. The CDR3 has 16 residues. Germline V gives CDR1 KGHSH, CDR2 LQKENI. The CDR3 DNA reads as TGTGCCAGCTCGGAAGGGGACAGGGTTGTCCACAATGAGCAGTTCTTC. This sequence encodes CASSEGDRVVHNEQFF.

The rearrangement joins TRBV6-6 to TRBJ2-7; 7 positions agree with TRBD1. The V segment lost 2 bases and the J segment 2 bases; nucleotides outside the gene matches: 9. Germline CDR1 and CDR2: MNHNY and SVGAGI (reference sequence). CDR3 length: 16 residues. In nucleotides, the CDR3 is TGTGCCAGCAGTTACAGACCCACAGGGGCAACCTACGAGCAGTACTTC. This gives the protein CASSYRPTGATYEQYF.

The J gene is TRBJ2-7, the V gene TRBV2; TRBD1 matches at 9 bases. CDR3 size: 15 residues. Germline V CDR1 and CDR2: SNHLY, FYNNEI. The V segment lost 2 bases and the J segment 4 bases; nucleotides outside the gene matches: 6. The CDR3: CASSEKRDRGYEQYF. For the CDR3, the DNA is TGTGCCAGCAGTGAAAAGCGTGACAGGGGGTACGAGCAGTACTTC.

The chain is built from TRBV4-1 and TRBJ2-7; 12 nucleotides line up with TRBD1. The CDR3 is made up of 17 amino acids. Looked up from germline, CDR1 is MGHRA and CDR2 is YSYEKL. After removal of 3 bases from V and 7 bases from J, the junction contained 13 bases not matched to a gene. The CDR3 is CASSQILPGTGGREQYF. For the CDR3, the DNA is TGCGCCAGCAGCCAGATACTACCCGGGACAGGGGGCCGTGAGCAGTACTTC.

The chain's CDR3 is CAWSATDRGFGYTF. The CDR3 coding sequence is TGTGCCTGGAGTGCTACGGACAGGGGTTTTGGCTACACCTTC. The gene calls are TRBV30 and TRBJ1-2, with 9 bases fitting TRBD1. Germline V gene data show CDR1 as GTSNPN and CDR2 as SVGIG (reference sequence). V gave up 1 base and J gave up 7 bases; unmatched junction bases: 7. The length of the CDR3 is 14 residues.

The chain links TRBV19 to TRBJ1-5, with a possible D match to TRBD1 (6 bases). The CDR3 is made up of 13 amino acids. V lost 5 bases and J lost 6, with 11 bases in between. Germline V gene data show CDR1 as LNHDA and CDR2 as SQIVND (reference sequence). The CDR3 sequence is CASSDDRSQPQHF. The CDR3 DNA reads TGTGCCAGTAGTGATGACAGGAGTCAGCCCCAGCATTTT.

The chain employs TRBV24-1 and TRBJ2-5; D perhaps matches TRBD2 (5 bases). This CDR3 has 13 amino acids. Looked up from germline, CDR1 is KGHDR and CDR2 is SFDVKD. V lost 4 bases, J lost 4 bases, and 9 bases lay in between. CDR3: CATSEGSLETQYF. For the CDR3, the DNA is TGTGCCACCAGTGAGGGGAGCCTAGAGACCCAGTACTTC.

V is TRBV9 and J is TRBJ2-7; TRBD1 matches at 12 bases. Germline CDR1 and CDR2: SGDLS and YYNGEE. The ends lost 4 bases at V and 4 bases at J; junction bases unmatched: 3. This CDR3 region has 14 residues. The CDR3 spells CASSLGQGAYEQYF. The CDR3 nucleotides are TGTGCCAGCAGCCTGGGACAGGGGGCTTACGAGCAGTACTTC.

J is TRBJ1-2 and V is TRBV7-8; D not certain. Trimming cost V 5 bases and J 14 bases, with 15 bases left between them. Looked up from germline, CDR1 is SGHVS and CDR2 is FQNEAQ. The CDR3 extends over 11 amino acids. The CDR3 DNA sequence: TGTGCCAGCAGCCTCTTAGGAGTGCAAACCTTC. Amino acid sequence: CASSLLGVQTF.

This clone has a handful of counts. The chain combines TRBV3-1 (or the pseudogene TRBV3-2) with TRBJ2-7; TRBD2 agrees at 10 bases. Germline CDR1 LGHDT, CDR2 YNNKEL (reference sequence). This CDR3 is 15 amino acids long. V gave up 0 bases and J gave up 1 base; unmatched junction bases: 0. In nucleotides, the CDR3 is TGTGCCAGCAGCCAAGATAGCGGGGGGTCCTACGAGCAGTACTTC. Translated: CASSQDSGGSYEQYF.

The CDR3 DNA is TGTGCCAGCAGTGAAGCTGGACAGGGCTGGTATGGCTACACCTTC. Translation: CASSEAGQGWYGYTF. The chain employs TRBV2 and TRBJ1-2, with 8 bases that match TRBD1. The ends lost 0 bases at V and 5 bases at J; junction bases unmatched: 5. The V gene's germline CDR1 is SNHLY and CDR2 FYNNEI. The CDR3 has 15 amino acids.

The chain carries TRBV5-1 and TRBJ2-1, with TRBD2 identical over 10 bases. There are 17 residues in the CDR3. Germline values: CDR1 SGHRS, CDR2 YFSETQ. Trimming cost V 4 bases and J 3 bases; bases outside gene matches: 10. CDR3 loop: CASSLGDRLAGYNEQFF. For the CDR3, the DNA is TGCGCCAGCAGCCTGGGCGATCGACTAGCGGGCTACAATGAGCAGTTCTTC. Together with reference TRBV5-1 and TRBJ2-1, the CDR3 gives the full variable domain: KAGVTQTPRYLIKTRGQQVTLSCSPISGHRSVSWYQQTPGQGLQFLFEYFSETQRNKGNFPGRFSGRQFSNSRSEMNVSTLELGDSALYLCASSLGDRLAGYNEQFFGPGTRLTVL.

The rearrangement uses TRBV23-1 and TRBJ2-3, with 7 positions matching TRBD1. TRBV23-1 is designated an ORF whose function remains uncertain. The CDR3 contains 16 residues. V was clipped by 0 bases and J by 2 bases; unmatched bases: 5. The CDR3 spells CASSQSDRDDTDTQYF. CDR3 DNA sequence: TGCGCCAGCAGTCAATCCGACAGGGATGACACAGATACGCAGTATTTT.

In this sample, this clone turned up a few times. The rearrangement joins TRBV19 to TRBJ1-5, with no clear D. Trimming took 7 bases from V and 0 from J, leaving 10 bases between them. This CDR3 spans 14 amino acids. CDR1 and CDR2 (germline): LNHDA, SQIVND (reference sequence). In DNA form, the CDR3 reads TGTGCCAGTAACAGAGACTATAGCAATCAGCCCCAGCATTTT. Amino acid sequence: CASNRDYSNQPQHF.

The CDR3 region has the DNA TGTGCCAGCAACCCGACAGGTGGGAACACTGAAGCTTTCTTT. It encodes CASNPTGGNTEAFF. The chain links TRBV6-5 to TRBJ1-1, with D perhaps matching TRBD1 (6 bases). Trimming removed 7 bases from V and 1 base from J, with 13 bases in between. Germline V lookup: CDR1 MNHEY, CDR2 SVGAGI. This CDR3 region has 14 residues.

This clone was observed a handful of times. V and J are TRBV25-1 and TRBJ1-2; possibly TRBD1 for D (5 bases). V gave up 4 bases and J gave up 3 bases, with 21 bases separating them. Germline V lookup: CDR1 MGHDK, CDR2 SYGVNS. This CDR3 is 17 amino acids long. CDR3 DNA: TGTGCCAGCAGTGGTCCCAATGGGGCGGGACTGCACTATGGCTACACCTTC. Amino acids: CASSGPNGAGLHYGYTF.

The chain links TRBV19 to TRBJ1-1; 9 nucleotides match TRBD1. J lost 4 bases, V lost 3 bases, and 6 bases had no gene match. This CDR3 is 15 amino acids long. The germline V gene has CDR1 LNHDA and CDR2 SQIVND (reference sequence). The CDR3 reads CASSMGDRVGTEAFF. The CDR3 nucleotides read TGTGCCAGTAGTATGGGGGACAGGGTAGGCACTGAAGCTTTCTTT.

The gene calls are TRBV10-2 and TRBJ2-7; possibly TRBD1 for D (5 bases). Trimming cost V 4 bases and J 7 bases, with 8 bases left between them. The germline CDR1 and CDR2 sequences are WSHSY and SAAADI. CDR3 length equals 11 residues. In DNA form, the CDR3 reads TGCGCCAGCAGTGCAGGGTCAGAGCAGTACTTC. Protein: CASSAGSEQYF.

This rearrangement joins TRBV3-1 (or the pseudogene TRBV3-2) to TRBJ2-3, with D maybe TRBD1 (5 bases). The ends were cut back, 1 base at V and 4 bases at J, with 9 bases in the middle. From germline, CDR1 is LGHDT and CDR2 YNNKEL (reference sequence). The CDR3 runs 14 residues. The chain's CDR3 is CASSQVPGSDTQYF. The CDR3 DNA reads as TGTGCCAGCAGCCAAGTTCCAGGGTCAGATACGCAGTATTTT.

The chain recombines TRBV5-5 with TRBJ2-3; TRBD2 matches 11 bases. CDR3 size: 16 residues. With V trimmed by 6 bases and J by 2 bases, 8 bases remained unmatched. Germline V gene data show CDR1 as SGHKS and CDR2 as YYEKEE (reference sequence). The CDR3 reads CASTPPTSGDTDTQYF. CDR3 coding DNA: TGTGCCAGCACCCCGCCGACTAGCGGGGACACAGATACGCAGTATTTT.

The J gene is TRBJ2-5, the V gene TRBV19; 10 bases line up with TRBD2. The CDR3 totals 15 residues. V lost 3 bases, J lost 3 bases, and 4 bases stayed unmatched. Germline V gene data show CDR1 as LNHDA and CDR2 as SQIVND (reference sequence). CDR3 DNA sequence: TGTGCCAGTAGTATGCGGACTAGCGGTAAAGAGACCCAGTACTTC. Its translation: CASSMRTSGKETQYF. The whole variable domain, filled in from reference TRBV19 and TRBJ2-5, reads DGGITQSPKYLFRKEGQNVTLSCEQNLNHDAMYWYRQDPGQGLRLIYYSQIVNDFQKGDIAEGYSVSREKKESFPLTVTSAQKNPTAFYLCASSMRTSGKETQYFGPGTRLLVL.

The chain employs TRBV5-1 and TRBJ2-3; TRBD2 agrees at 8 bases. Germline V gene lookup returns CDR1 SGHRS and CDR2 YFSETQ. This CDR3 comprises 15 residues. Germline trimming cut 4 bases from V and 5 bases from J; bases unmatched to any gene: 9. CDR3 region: CASSTSGSRIDTQYF. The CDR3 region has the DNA TGCGCCAGCAGCACCAGCGGGAGTAGGATAGATACGCAGTATTTT.

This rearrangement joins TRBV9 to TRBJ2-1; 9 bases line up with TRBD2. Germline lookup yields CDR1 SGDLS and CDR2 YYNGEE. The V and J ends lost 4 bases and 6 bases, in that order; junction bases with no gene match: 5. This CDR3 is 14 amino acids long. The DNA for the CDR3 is TGTGCCAGCAGCCTGGGACTAGCTTTCAATGAGCAGTTCTTC. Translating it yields CASSLGLAFNEQFF.